This TCR beta chain was retrieved from a study of post-analysis software for immune sequencing data. Trimming stripped 4 bases from V and 0 bases from J, with 15 bases between. Germline CDR1 SQVTM, CDR2 ANQGSEA. CDR3 length: 15 residues. Comment on this clonotype: Its antigen is currently unknown.

Each TCR beta cDNA library carried unique molecular identifiers. TCRdb independently ran MiXCR on the PCR reads; one entry per CDR3 protein. Of 750,000 to 950,000 distinct CDR3 sequences detected, around 50% appear once; the ten largest clones hold around 4.5%. Findings and caveats of the study: Patients showed TRBV5-6, TRBV5-1 and TRBV20-1 among about five TRBV segments more frequent than in controls.

This receptor was taken from a girl aged 10-17 years with multiple sclerosis. The rearrangement joins TRBV29-1 to TRBJ2-5; no definite D call. The material sequenced was blood. The CDR3 nucleotides read TGCAGCGTTGTTCGGCCGACCCCGAACCAAGAGACCCAGTACTTC. Residues: CSVVRPTPNQETQYF. The entire variable domain, with the rest obtained from reference TRBV29-1 and TRBJ2-5, is as follows: SAVISQKPSRDICQRGTSLTIQCQVDSQVTMMFWYRQQPGQSLTLIATANQGSEATYESGFVIDKFPISRPNLTFSTLTVSNMSPEDSSIYLCSVVRPTPNQETQYFGPGTRLLVL.